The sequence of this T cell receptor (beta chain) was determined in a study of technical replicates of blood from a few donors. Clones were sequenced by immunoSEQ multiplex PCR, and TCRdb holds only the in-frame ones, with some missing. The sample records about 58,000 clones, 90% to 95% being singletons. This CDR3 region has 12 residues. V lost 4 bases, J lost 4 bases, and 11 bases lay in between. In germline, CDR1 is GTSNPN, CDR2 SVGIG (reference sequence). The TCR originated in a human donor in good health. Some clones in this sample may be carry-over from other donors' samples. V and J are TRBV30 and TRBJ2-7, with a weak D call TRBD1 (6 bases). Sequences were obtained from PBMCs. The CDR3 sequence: CAWTPGTYEQYF. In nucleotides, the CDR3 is TGTGCCTGGACGCCCGGGACATACGAGCAGTACTTC.